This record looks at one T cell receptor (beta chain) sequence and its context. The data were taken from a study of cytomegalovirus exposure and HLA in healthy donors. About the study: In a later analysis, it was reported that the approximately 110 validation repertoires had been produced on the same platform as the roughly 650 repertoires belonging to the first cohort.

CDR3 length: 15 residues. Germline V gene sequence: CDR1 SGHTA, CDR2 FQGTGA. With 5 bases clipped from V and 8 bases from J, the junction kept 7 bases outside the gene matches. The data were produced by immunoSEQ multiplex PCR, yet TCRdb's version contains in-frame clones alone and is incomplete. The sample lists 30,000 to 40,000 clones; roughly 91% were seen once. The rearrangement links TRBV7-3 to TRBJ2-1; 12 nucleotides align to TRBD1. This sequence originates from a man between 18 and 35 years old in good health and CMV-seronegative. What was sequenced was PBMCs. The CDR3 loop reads CASSKQGQGAHEQFF. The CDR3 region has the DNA TGTGCCAGCAGCAAACAGGGACAGGGGGCCCATGAGCAGTTCTTC.